These 21 T cell receptor beta chains were sequenced from one sample in a study of blood T cell repertoires in COVID-19. Produced via immunoSEQ multiplex PCR; TCRdb's table is partial and in-frame only. The sample lists hundreds of thousands of clones; about 86% were seen once. The sequenced material came from peripheral blood. These receptors all come from a woman aged 60-70 years with COVID-19, enrolled during active disease.

The rearrangement joins TRBV5-6 to TRBJ2-6, with D perhaps TRBD1 (6 bases). CDR3 length: 13 residues. The V gene's germline CDR1 is SGHDT and CDR2 YYEEEE. V dropped 8 bases and J dropped 2 bases, with 8 bases sitting between them. In DNA form, the CDR3 reads TGTGCCAGTTCAGGGGCTGGGGCCAACGTCCTGACTTTC. This translates into CASSGAGANVLTF.

This chain connects TRBV4-2 to TRBJ2-1; TRBD2 matches 8 bases. Germline CDR1 and CDR2: LGHNA and YNFKEQ. V gave up 6 bases and J gave up 10 bases; unmatched junction bases: 5. CDR3 length: 12 residues. CDR3 DNA: TGTGCCAGCAGGTCCGGGAGGGGGGAGCAGTTCTTC. Amino acid sequence: CASRSGRGEQFF.

The chain couples TRBV5-1 to TRBJ2-1; D is perhaps TRBD2 (7 bases). This CDR3 has 16 residues. The V end lost 7 bases, the J end lost 3 bases, and 20 bases lay between the germline ends. The V gene's germline CDR1 is SGHRS and CDR2 YFSETQ. The CDR3 spells CASRPPGGGFYNEQFF. CDR3 coding DNA: TGCGCCAGCCGCCCCCCTGGGGGGGGCTTCTACAATGAGCAGTTCTTC.

This chain joins TRBV6-5 and TRBJ1-3; 9 bases align to TRBD1. This CDR3 has 15 residues. After removal of 7 bases from V and 4 bases from J, the junction contained 8 bases not matched to a gene. In germline, CDR1 is MNHEY, CDR2 SVGAGI. Here the CDR3 reads CASIQGAAGGNTIYF. CDR3 in DNA: TGTGCCAGCATACAGGGGGCGGCGGGGGGAAACACCATATATTTT.

This clone has more than one count but fewer than ten. The chain combines TRBV29-1 with TRBJ2-7; the match to TRBD1 covers 11 bases. CDR3 length: 14 residues. Germline V gene sequence: CDR1 SQVTM, CDR2 ANQGSEA. Trimming cost V 5 bases and J 6 bases; bases outside gene matches: 9. Here the CDR3 reads CSVLPGTGGGEQYF. CDR3 nucleotides: TGCAGCGTTTTGCCCGGGACAGGGGGTGGCGAGCAGTACTTC.

V usage is TRBV15 and J usage is TRBJ2-5; D is undetermined. The germline V and J ends were trimmed by 0 bases and 2 bases, with 7 bases remaining between them. The V gene's germline CDR1 is LNHNV and CDR2 YYDKDF (reference sequence). CDR3 length: 14 residues. The CDR3 spells CATSRDPRQETQYF. The DNA for the CDR3 is TGTGCCACCAGCAGAGATCCTCGGCAAGAGACCCAGTACTTC.

The CDR3 bases are TGCGCCAGCAGCCAAGATCGGGGTCCGGGGATCTACGAGCAGTACTTC. Its protein is CASSQDRGPGIYEQYF. This chain uses TRBV4-3 with TRBJ2-7; weak D call: TRBD2 (5 bases). The CDR3 contains 16 residues. V was trimmed by 0 bases and J by 3 bases, leaving 15 bases between them. The germline V gene has CDR1 LGHNA and CDR2 YSLEER.

V and J are TRBV6-5 and TRBJ2-3; D perhaps matches TRBD1 (5 bases). Germline V gives CDR1 MNHEY, CDR2 SVGAGI. Trimming cost V 4 bases and J 0 bases, with 11 bases left between them. CDR3 length: 15 amino acids. In DNA form, the CDR3 reads TGTGCCAGCAGTTGGATGACAGAGAGCACAGATACGCAGTATTTT. Translating gives CASSWMTESTDTQYF.

The chain has TRBV5-1 and TRBJ1-1; TRBD1 aligns across 8 bases. The CDR3 is 17 residues long. J gave up 1 base and V 4 bases, and 12 bases lay outside the gene matches. The germline V gene has CDR1 SGHRS and CDR2 YFSETQ. The DNA for the CDR3 is TGCGCCAGCAGCCCCAAACCACGAGGACAGGGGAACACTGAAGCTTTCTTT. The encoded protein is CASSPKPRGQGNTEAFF.

This clone has at least ten counts. This rearrangement joins TRBV6-1 to TRBJ1-2; D uncertain. CDR3 length equals 15 residues. Trimming pared 0 bases from V and 6 bases from J, leaving 14 bases between. The germline CDR1 and CDR2 sequences are MNHNS and SASEGT. In DNA form, the CDR3 reads TGTGCCAGCAGTGAAGCGCCGGGGTACTGGGATGGCTACACCTTC. Translation: CASSEAPGYWDGYTF.

V and J are TRBV4-1 and TRBJ2-6, with 11 bases lining up with TRBD1. The junction had 7 bases not matched to a gene; V was cut back by 6 bases and J by 3 bases. Germline V gene data show CDR1 as MGHRA and CDR2 as YSYEKL. There are 17 residues in the CDR3. CDR3 region: CASRGWDRGYGANVLTF. Written as DNA, the CDR3 is TGCGCCAGCAGGGGCTGGGACAGGGGGTATGGGGCCAACGTCCTGACTTTC.

The chain has TRBV3-1 (or the pseudogene TRBV3-2) and TRBJ2-3, with TRBD2 matching over 8 bases. Germline CDR1 LGHDT, CDR2 YNNKEL (reference sequence). This CDR3 has 16 residues. After removal of 1 base from V and 5 bases from J, the junction contained 8 bases not matched to a gene. This chain's CDR3 is CASSQGNGGAVDTQYF. CDR3 DNA sequence: TGTGCCAGCAGCCAAGGAAACGGGGGGGCGGTAGATACGCAGTATTTT.

For the CDR3, the DNA is TGTGCCAGCTCACCTTCAAGTGCGCTTAATTCACCCCTCCACTTT. It specifies CASSPSSALNSPLHF. The chain carries TRBV18 and TRBJ1-6; D not certain. The V end lost 3 bases, the J end lost 6 bases, and 12 bases lay between the germline ends. The CDR3 sequence is 15 residues long. Germline CDR1 is KGHSH and CDR2 is LQKENI. The entire variable domain, with the rest obtained from reference TRBV18 and TRBJ1-6, is as follows: NAGVMQNPRHLVRRRGQEARLRCSPMKGHSHVYWYRQLPEEGLKFMVYLQKENIIDESGMPKERFSAEFPKEGPSILRIQQVVRGDSAAYFCASSPSSALNSPLHFGNGTRLTVT.

The gene calls are TRBV27 and TRBJ2-7; 7 bases line up with TRBD2. This CDR3 has 15 amino acids. Germline V CDR1 and CDR2: MNHEY, SMNVEV (reference sequence). V lost 2 bases and J lost 3; bases outside the gene matches: 7. The CDR3, as DNA: TGTGCCAGCAGTTTAGGGGCTAGCGGTAGCTACGAGCAGTACTTC. It is translated as CASSLGASGSYEQYF.

The chain joins TRBV5-4 to TRBJ2-5; 9 bases align to TRBD2. Trimming removed 4 bases from V and 3 bases from J; junction bases left unmatched: 4. CDR3 length: 14 residues. Germline V lookup: CDR1 SGHNT, CDR2 YYREEE (reference sequence). The CDR3 reads CASSAGGSEETQYF. CDR3 bases: TGTGCCAGCAGCGCGGGGGGGTCGGAAGAGACCCAGTACTTC.

This rearrangement joins TRBV9 to TRBJ2-3; 7 bases align to TRBD2. The germline V gene has CDR1 SGDLS and CDR2 YYNGEE. V trimming: 3 bases; J trimming: 3 bases; junction bases outside the gene matches: 4. The CDR3 length is 14 residues. The CDR3 spells CASSDGGWTDTQYF. CDR3 DNA sequence: TGTGCCAGCAGCGACGGGGGGTGGACAGATACGCAGTATTTT.

The CDR3 here is CASSLLFGPEAFF. CDR3 DNA: TGTGCCAGCAGTCTCCTTTTCGGTCCGGAAGCTTTCTTT. V gene TRBV12-3 or TRBV12-4 combines with J gene TRBJ1-1, with D unclear. CDR3 length: 13 amino acids. Trimming cost V 5 bases and J 8 bases, with 15 bases left between them.

The chain joins TRBV27 to TRBJ2-7; tentatively, D is TRBD1 (6 bases). V was shortened by 5 bases and J by 2 bases, with 10 bases between the two germline ends. This CDR3 contains 13 residues. Germline V gene lookup returns CDR1 MNHEY and CDR2 SMNVEV (reference sequence). CDR3 loop: CASSHGQTYEQYF. In DNA, the CDR3 is TGTGCCAGCAGTCACGGACAGACCTACGAGCAGTACTTC.

The chain uses TRBV3-1 (or the pseudogene TRBV3-2) and TRBJ1-1, with D tentatively TRBD1 (5 bases). Per the germline V gene, CDR1 is LGHDT and CDR2 is YNNKEL (reference sequence). Between the trimmed V and J ends, which lost 0 bases and 5 bases, there was a span of 13 bases. The length of the CDR3 is 15 residues. CDR3 DNA sequence: TGTGCCAGCAGCCAAGATGGGGGGTCCCGGACTGAAGCTTTCTTT. The encoded protein is CASSQDGGSRTEAFF.

This chain connects TRBV4-2 to TRBJ1-2, with 8 bases that match TRBD1. The germline V gene has CDR1 LGHNA and CDR2 YNFKEQ. Trimming at V came to 1 base and at J to 5 bases, leaving 6 bases not matched to a gene. The CDR3 consists of 15 residues. The CDR3 sequence is CASSQVGTGGYGYTF. CDR3 nucleotide sequence: TGTGCCAGCAGCCAAGTTGGAACAGGGGGTTATGGCTACACCTTC.

The chain links TRBV7-9 to TRBJ2-1; D perhaps matches TRBD2 (5 bases). This CDR3 has 16 residues. Germline CDR1 is SEHNR and CDR2 is FQNEAQ (reference sequence). The ends were cut back, 3 bases at V and 2 bases at J, with 14 bases in the middle. The CDR3 sequence is CASSFGGLIAYNEQFF. The DNA for the CDR3 is TGTGCCAGCAGCTTTGGAGGACTGATCGCCTACAATGAGCAGTTCTTC.